This record concerns one T cell receptor (beta chain) sequence. Its antigen is undetermined. These data are taken from a study of Ad26.COV2.S vaccination and SARS-CoV-2 variants. The CDR3 is 18 residues long. Germline values: CDR1 ENHRY, CDR2 SYGVKD. V lost 5 bases to trimming and J lost 5 bases; unmatched junction nucleotides: 15. The study's findings and limits: Substantial post-vaccination breadth of spike-specific CD8+ and CD4+ T cell responses was reported.

Generated by immunoSEQ multiplex PCR, the TCRdb table keeps only in-frame clones and is missing some. The sample contains around 370,000 clones, around 92% of which appear only once. Source: peripheral blood, taken after recovery from COVID-19. The receptor's source is a human donor who had recovered from COVID-19. The V gene is TRBV10-3, the J gene TRBJ2-1; 10 nucleotides align to TRBD2. The CDR3 coding sequence is TGTGCCATCAGTAACTCCGGGACTAGCGTAGGAGGGAACAATGAGCAGTTCTTC. Protein product: CAISNSGTSVGGNNEQFF.